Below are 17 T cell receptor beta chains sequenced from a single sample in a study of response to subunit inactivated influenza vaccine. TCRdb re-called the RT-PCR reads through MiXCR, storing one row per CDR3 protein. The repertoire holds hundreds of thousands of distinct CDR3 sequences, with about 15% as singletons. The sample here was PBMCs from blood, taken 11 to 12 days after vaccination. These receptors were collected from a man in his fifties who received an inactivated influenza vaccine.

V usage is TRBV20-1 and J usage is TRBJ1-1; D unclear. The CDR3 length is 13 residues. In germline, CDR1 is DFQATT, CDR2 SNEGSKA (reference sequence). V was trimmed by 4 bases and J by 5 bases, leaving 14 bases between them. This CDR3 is CSAIRGIPTEAFF. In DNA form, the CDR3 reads TGCAGTGCTATACGGGGAATCCCAACTGAAGCTTTCTTT.

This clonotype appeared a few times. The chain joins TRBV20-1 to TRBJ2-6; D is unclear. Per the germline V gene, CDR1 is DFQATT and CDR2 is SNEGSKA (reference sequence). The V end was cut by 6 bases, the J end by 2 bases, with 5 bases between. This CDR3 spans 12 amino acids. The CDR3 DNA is TGCAGTGCCCTCCCTGGGGCCAACGTCCTGACTTTC. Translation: CSALPGANVLTF.

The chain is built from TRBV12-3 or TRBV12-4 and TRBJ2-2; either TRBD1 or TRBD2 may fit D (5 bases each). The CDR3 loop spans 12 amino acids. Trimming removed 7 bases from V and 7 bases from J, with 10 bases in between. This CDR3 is CASNRGNGELFF. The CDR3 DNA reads TGTGCCAGCAACCGGGGCAACGGGGAGCTGTTTTTT.

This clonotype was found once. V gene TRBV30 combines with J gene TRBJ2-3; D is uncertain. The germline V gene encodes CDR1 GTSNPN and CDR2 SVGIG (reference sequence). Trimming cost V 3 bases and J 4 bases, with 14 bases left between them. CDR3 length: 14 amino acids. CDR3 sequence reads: CAWRSRGGPDTQYF. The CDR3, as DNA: TGTGCCTGGAGAAGCCGCGGCGGCCCAGATACGCAGTATTTT.

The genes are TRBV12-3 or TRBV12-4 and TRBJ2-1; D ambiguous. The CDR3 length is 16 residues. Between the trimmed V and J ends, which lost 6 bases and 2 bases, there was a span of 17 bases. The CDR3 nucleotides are TGTGCCAGCAGCCGGTTGGACGGTAGTCCCTACAATGAGCAGTTCTTC. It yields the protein CASSRLDGSPYNEQFF.

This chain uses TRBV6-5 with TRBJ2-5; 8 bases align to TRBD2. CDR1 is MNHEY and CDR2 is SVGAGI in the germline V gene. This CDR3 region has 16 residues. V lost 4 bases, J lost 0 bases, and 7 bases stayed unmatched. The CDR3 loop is CASSSYSGAYQETQYF. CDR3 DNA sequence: TGTGCCAGCAGTTCCTATAGCGGGGCGTACCAAGAGACCCAGTACTTC.

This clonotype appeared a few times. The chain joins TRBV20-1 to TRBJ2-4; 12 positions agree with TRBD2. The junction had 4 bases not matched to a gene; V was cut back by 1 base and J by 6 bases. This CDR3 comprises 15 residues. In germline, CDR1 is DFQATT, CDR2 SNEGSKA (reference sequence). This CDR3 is CSARGLAGGGNIQYF. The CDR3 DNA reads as TGCAGTGCTAGAGGGCTAGCGGGAGGGGGAAACATTCAGTACTTC.

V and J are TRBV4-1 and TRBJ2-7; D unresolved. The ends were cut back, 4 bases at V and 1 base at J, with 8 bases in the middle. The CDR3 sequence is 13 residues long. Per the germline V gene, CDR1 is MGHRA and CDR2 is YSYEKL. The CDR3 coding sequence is TGCGCCAGCAGCCCCTCGCGATCCTACGAGCAGTACTTC. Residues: CASSPSRSYEQYF.

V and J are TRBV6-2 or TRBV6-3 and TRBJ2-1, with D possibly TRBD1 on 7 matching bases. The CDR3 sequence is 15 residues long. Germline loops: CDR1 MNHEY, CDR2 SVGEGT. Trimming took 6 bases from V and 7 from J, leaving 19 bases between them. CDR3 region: CASSYRGLKVNEQFF. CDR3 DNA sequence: TGTGCCAGCAGCTACAGGGGACTTAAAGTGAATGAGCAGTTCTTC.

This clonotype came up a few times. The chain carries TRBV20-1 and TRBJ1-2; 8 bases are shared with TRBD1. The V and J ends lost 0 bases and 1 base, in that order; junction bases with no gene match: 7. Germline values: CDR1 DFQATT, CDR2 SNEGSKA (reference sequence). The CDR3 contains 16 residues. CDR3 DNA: TGCAGTGCTAGAGATCGAGGACAGGGAGGTAACTATGGCTACACCTTC. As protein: CSARDRGQGGNYGYTF.

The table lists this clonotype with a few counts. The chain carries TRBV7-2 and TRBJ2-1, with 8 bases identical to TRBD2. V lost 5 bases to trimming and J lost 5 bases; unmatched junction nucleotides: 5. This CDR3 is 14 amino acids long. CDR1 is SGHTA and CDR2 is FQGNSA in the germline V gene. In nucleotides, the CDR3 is TGTGCCAGCAGCCCTAGCGGGCTAAACAATGAGCAGTTCTTC. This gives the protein CASSPSGLNNEQFF.

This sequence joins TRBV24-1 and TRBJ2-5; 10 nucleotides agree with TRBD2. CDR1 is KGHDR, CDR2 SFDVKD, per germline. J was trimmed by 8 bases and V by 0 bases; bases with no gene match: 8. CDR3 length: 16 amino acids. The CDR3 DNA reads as TGTGCCACCAGTGATTTGAGTAGCGGGGGGCCAGGTACCCAGTACTTC. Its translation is CATSDLSSGGPGTQYF.

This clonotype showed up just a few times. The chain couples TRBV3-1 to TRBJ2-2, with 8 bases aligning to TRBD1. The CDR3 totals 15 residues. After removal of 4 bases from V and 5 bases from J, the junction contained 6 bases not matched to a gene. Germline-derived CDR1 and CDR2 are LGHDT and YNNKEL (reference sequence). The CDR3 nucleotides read TGTGCCAGCAGCCGAAGGACAGGGCCAACCGGGGAGCTGTTTTTT. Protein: CASSRRTGPTGELFF.

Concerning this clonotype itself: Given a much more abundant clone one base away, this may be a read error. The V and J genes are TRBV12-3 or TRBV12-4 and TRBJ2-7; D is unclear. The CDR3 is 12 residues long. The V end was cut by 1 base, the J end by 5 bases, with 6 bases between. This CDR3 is CASSLGWDEQYF. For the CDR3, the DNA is TGTGCCAGCAGTTTAGGGTGGGACGAGCAGTACTTC.

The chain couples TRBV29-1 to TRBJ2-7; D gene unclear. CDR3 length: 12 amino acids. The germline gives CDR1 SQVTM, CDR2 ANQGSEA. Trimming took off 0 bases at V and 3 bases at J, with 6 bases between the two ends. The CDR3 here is CSVEEGLYEQYF. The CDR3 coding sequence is TGCAGCGTTGAAGAAGGGCTCTACGAGCAGTACTTC.

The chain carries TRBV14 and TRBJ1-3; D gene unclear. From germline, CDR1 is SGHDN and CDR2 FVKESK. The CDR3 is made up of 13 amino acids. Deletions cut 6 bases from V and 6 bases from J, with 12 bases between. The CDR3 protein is CASRGIQPNTIYF. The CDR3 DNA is TGTGCCAGCAGAGGTATTCAGCCAAACACCATATATTTT.

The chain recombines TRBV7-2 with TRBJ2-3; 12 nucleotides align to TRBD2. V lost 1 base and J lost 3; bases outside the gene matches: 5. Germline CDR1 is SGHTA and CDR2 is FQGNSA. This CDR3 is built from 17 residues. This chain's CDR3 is CASSLVTSGRLTDTQYF. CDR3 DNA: TGTGCCAGCAGCTTAGTGACTAGCGGGAGACTTACAGATACGCAGTATTTT.